This is a list of T cell receptor beta chains from one sample in a study of post-analysis software for immune sequencing data. A single record per CDR3 protein comes from TCRdb applying MiXCR to the PCR reads. The sample lists hundreds of thousands of distinct CDR3 sequences, roughly 27% occurring once. Sequenced sample: blood. The receptors stem from a girl aged 10 to 17 with multiple sclerosis. Each CDR3 is given with its conserved first and last residue. The order of the fields is J gene, D gene, clone size, V gene, CDR3 DNA, CDR3 protein. The D gene is left open where the match is weak. Size is stated for part of the rows, as once, few or many counts, or as a class when the clone is expanded.

>TRBJ2-6|-|-|TRBV2
TGTGCCAGCAGTGAAGAAGGTCTTGCTGGGGCCAACGTCCTGACTTTC
CASSEEGLAGANVLTF
>TRBJ2-7|-|-|TRBV28
TGTGCCAGCAGTTTAGCGGGGACATTCTACGAGCAGTACTTC
CASSLAGTFYEQYF
>TRBJ2-3|-|many|TRBV5-1
TGCGCCAGCAGCTTGGAATTCCCGGGAACAGATACGCAGTATTTT
CASSLEFPGTDTQYF
>TRBJ1-3|-|few|TRBV27
TGTGCCAGCAGTTTATATAGGGGCTCTGGAAACACCATATATTTT
CASSLYRGSGNTIYF
>TRBJ1-6|-|-|TRBV6-1
TGTACCAGCAGTGAAAAAAGAAAGAATTCACCCCTCCACTTT
CTSSEKRKNSPLHF
>TRBJ2-1|-|few|TRBV5-1
TGCGCCAGCAGCTTGGGACAGAACTACAATGAGCAGTTCTTC
CASSLGQNYNEQFF
>TRBJ2-7|TRBD2|many|TRBV7-2
TGTGCCAGCAGCTTAGCCGGGACTAGCGAGTACGAGCAGTACTTC
CASSLAGTSEYEQYF
>TRBJ1-1|-|-|TRBV29-1
TGCAGCGTTGGAGCGGGGGCGATTGCTGAAGCTTTCTTT
CSVGAGAIAEAFF
>TRBJ1-4|-|-|TRBV29-1
TGCAGCGTTGACTACTCCCCAGGAAAACTGTTTTTT
CSVDYSPGKLFF
>TRBJ2-1|-|-|TRBV28
TGTGCCAGCAACTCCGGGGTCCCCGCCTACAATGAGCAGTTCTTC
CASNSGVPAYNEQFF
>TRBJ2-1|-|-|TRBV3-1
TGTGCCAGCAGCCAAGATGGGTTAGCCCGCGAGCAGTTCTTC
CASSQDGLAREQFF
>TRBJ1-1|-|-|TRBV29-1
TGCAGCGCCCTGGCGAGGGGGGAGAGCACTGAAGCTTTCTTT
CSALARGESTEAFF
>TRBJ2-7|-|-|TRBV27
TGTGCCAGCAAAATTCCGGGTTCTAGCTACGAGCAGTACTTC
CASKIPGSSYEQYF
>TRBJ2-1|TRBD2|-|TRBV6-2/TRBV6-3
TGTGCCAGCAGCTACCCGGGACTAGCGGGACGGGGGCAGTTCTTC
CASSYPGLAGRGQFF
>TRBJ2-7|TRBD1|-|TRBV5-1
TGCGCCAGCAGCAAACCGGGACAGGGGAGGAATGAGCAGTACTTC
CASSKPGQGRNEQYF
>TRBJ2-3|-|few|TRBV4-1
TGCGCCAGCAGCTCAGGGGTACGGGAGTATTTT
CASSSGVREYF
>TRBJ2-7|TRBD1|few|TRBV7-9
TGTGCCAGCAGCTCAGATCGGACAGGGTGGAACGAGCAGTACTTC
CASSSDRTGWNEQYF
>TRBJ2-5|-|-|TRBV3-1
TGTGCCAGCAGCATGACAGGTAACCAAGAGACCCAGTACTTC
CASSMTGNQETQYF